Detailed here is one TCR beta chain. The target antigen is unknown. A second roughly 6 to 11 cycle PCR used barcoded and J-beta primers. MiXCR, run by TCRdb on the 5' RACE reads, gives a single entry per CDR3 protein. Altogether about 900,000 distinct CDR3 sequences are present, about 59% being singletons, with the ten largest covering 25% to 30%. The sample is drawn from a study of blood T cells in healthy people across ages. About the study: With template switching, about one barcoded beta molecule was captured per two T cells.

Donors were healthy Caucasian individuals from Russia aged about 6 to 90. RNA extraction gave at least 5.5 micrograms of total RNA per sample. Study-wide results and caveats: Donor CMV status, an unknown factor, possibly confounded changes in expanded clonotypes.

The CDR3 spans 12 residues. Germline V gives CDR1 SEHNR, CDR2 FQNEAQ (reference sequence). The TCR originated in a man aged 25-45 years in good health. The chain employs TRBV7-9 and TRBJ2-5, with D perhaps TRBD1 (5 bases). The closer fit of TRBJ2-7 to the DNA end suggests the J call may be wrong. What was sequenced was blood. The CDR3, as DNA: TGTGCCAGCAGCTACGCAGGGCCCGAGCAGTACTTC. Protein product: CASSYAGPEQYF.